A selection of T cell receptor beta chains follows, all from one sample in a study of blood T cell repertoires in COVID-19. TCRdb's table, derived via immunoSEQ multiplex PCR, lists solely in-frame clones and lacks some. The repertoire holds roughly 400,000 clones, with 80% to 90% as singletons. The sample consisted of PBMCs or T cells enriched from blood (not recorded which). These receptors were collected from a man under 40 who had recovered from COVID-19. Each CDR3 is given with its conserved first and last residue. The D gene is left open where the match is weak. Size is stated for part of the rows, as once, few or many counts, or as a class when the clone is expanded.

d_gene,j_gene,len,v_gene,abundance,CDR3aa,CDR3nt
TRBD1,TRBJ1-3,14,TRBV5-1,-,CASSLGQGTNTIYF,TGCGCCAGCAGCTTGGGACAGGGGACTAACACCATATATTTT
-,TRBJ2-1,14,TRBV5-4,few,CASSSGLPGAEQFF,TGTGCCAGCAGCTCCGGACTGCCCGGCGCTGAGCAGTTCTTC
-,TRBJ1-1,12,TRBV5-1,-,CASSFTGTEAFF,TGCGCCAGCAGCTTTACAGGGACTGAAGCTTTCTTT
-,TRBJ1-5,13,TRBV3-1/TRBV3-2,once,CASSGGVYQPQHF,TGTGCCAGCAGCGGGGGGGTGTATCAGCCCCAGCATTTT
-,TRBJ1-5,13,TRBV28,-,CASRPQGSQPQHF,TGTGCCAGCCGCCCTCAGGGTTCTCAGCCCCAGCATTTT
-,TRBJ1-6,16,TRBV24-1,-,CATSEPPGGRHSPLHF,TGTGCCACCAGTGAACCTCCGGGAGGACGGCATTCACCCCTCCACTTT
TRBD1,TRBJ2-7,14,TRBV19,-,CASSGTGLLGEQYF,TGTGCCAGTAGCGGGACAGGGCTTTTAGGGGAGCAGTACTTC
TRBD2,TRBJ2-1,15,TRBV7-9,once,CASSFGSGSVNEQFF,TGTGCCAGCAGCTTCGGTAGCGGGAGCGTCAATGAGCAGTTCTTC
-,TRBJ2-7,13,TRBV7-6,once,CASSLAGSYEQYF,TGTGCCAGCAGCTTAGCGGGCAGCTACGAGCAGTACTTC
-,TRBJ1-2,15,TRBV21-1,-,CASSKGQGGDYGYTF,TGTGCCAGCAGCAAAGGACAAGGCGGGGACTATGGCTACACCTTC
-,TRBJ2-7,13,TRBV5-4,-,CASSLGQPNEQYF,TGTGCCAGCAGCTTGGGACAGCCAAACGAGCAGTACTTC
-,TRBJ1-2,13,TRBV28,-,CASGGGGFYGYTF,TGTGCCTCCGGGGGGGGAGGGTTCTATGGCTACACCTTC
-,TRBJ2-3,13,TRBV7-9,-,CASSQGSGDTQYF,TGTGCCAGCAGCCAGGGGTCTGGAGATACGCAGTATTTT
TRBD2,TRBJ2-1,15,TRBV7-2,-,CASSFGTSGWNEQFF,TGTGCCAGCAGCTTTGGGACTAGCGGATGGAATGAGCAGTTCTTC
-,TRBJ1-1,16,TRBV18,-,CASSSSGFLVDTEAFF,TGTGCCAGCTCATCCTCGGGTTTTCTAGTGGACACTGAAGCTTTCTTT
-,TRBJ2-1,14,TRBV29-1,-,CSVGLRLAQNEQFF,TGCAGCGTTGGTCTTCGGCTAGCGCAAAATGAGCAGTTCTTC
TRBD2,TRBJ2-3,16,TRBV20-1,-,CSASWGLAGSTDTQYF,TGCAGTGCTAGTTGGGGACTAGCGGGGAGCACAGATACGCAGTATTTT
TRBD2,TRBJ2-7,15,TRBV14,-,CASSQRLAGVYEQYF,TGTGCCAGCAGCCAACGACTAGCGGGAGTTTACGAGCAGTACTTC
-,TRBJ2-7,12,TRBV2,few,CASGGQPYEQYF,TGTGCCAGCGGGGGCCAGCCATACGAGCAGTACTTC
TRBD2,TRBJ2-7,11,TRBV10-2,-,CARTSGGRGYF,TGCGCCAGGACTAGCGGGGGGAGGGGGTACTTC
TRBD1,TRBJ2-2,12,TRBV29-1,-,CSEGTATGELFF,TGCAGCGAGGGGACAGCCACCGGGGAGCTGTTTTTT
-,TRBJ1-2,17,TRBV5-8,-,CASSLLRQTKGHYGYTF,TGTGCCAGCAGCTTACTGCGGCAAACGAAGGGGCATTATGGCTACACCTTC
TRBD2,TRBJ2-1,17,TRBV30,-,CAWSVRLAGERPYEQFF,TGTGCCTGGAGTGTTCGACTAGCGGGGGAAAGGCCCTATGAGCAGTTCTTC